One and the same sample provided the 22 T cell receptor beta chains below, sequenced in a study of monozygotic twins with inflammatory bowel disease. TCRdb re-called the 5' RACE reads and catalogs CDR3 proteins one per entry, DNA excluded. Listed are approximately 210,000 distinct CDR3 sequences; under 8.5% falls within the top ten. Sequencing was carried out using blood. The origin of the receptors is a human donor with ulcerative colitis or Crohn's disease, or a healthy co-twin of an affected twin (not recorded which).

CDR3 amino acids: CASSLNIIMGETQYF. This rearrangement joins TRBV7-2 to TRBJ2-5. CDR1 is SGHTA and CDR2 is FQGNSA in the germline V gene. The CDR3 extends over 15 amino acids.

The chain links TRBV5-6 to TRBJ2-7; the D call of TRBD1 rests on TCRdb alone, since no DNA is present to check it. In germline, CDR1 is SGHDT, CDR2 YYEEEE. This CDR3 region has 14 residues. The CDR3 sequence is CASSNLGQSYEQYF. The full variable domain, completed using reference TRBV5-6 and TRBJ2-7, is DAGVTQSPTHLIKTRGQQVTLRCSPKSGHDTVSWYQQALGQGPQFIFQYYEEEERQRGNFPDRFSGHQFPNYSSELNVNALLLGDSALYLCASSNLGQSYEQYFGPGTRLTVT.

The rearrangement uses TRBV12-3 or TRBV12-4 and TRBJ1-2; TCRdb reports TRBD1, a call that lacks DNA to check it against. CDR3 length equals 14 residues. This CDR3 is CASSLVEQGYGYTF.

J is TRBJ1-2 and V is TRBV20-1. Germline CDR1 is DFQATT and CDR2 is SNEGSKA (reference sequence). The CDR3 runs 12 residues. The CDR3 sequence: CSAPGPLYGYTF.

This rearrangement joins TRBV9 to TRBJ2-1; TCRdb calls TRBD1, which cannot be checked without DNA. Germline V CDR1 and CDR2: SGDLS, YYNGEE. CDR3 length: 17 residues. This CDR3 reads CASSPTRTGETYNEQFF.

The CDR3 region is CSASQSGSYEQYF. The rearrangement joins TRBV20-1 to TRBJ2-7; as DNA is missing, the TRBD2 call by TCRdb cannot be tested. This CDR3 is 13 amino acids long. The germline CDR1 and CDR2 sequences are DFQATT and SNEGSKA (reference sequence).

The genes are TRBV29-1 and TRBJ1-5; with no DNA, the TCRdb D assignment of TRBD1 cannot be verified. Germline V gene lookup returns CDR1 SQVTM and CDR2 ANQGSEA. The CDR3 has 13 residues. The chain's CDR3 is CSVAVQPNQPQHF. Using reference TRBV29-1 and TRBJ1-5 for the parts outside the CDR3, the full variable domain is SAVISQKPSRDICQRGTSLTIQCQVDSQVTMMFWYRQQPGQSLTLIATANQGSEATYESGFVIDKFPISRPNLTFSTLTVSNMSPEDSSIYLCSVAVQPNQPQHFGDGTRLSIL.

This CDR3 is CASSLARQAQSSGANVLTF. V usage is TRBV12-3 or TRBV12-4 and J usage is TRBJ2-6; checking the TCRdb D call of TRBD1 is not possible without DNA. The CDR3 runs 19 residues.

The chain uses TRBV19 and TRBJ2-6; TCRdb returns TRBD2, unconfirmable since there is no DNA. Germline V gene lookup returns CDR1 LNHDA and CDR2 SQIVND (reference sequence). The CDR3 totals 15 residues. Here the CDR3 reads CASSMQAPGANVLTF.

The chain carries TRBV2 and TRBJ1-1. The CDR3 contains 12 residues. Germline lookup yields CDR1 SNHLY and CDR2 FYNNEI. The CDR3 spells CASTPDGFTAFF. Full variable domain (outside the CDR3, taken from reference TRBV2 and TRBJ1-1): EPEVTQTPSHQVTQMGQEVILRCVPISNHLYFYWYRQILGQKVEFLVSFYNNEISEKSEIFDDQFSVERPDGSNFTLKIRSTKLEDSAMYFCASTPDGFTAFFGQGTRLTVV.

The V gene is TRBV20-1, the J gene TRBJ1-1. CDR3 length equals 18 residues. CDR1 and CDR2 (germline): DFQATT, SNEGSKA (reference sequence). The CDR3 loop is CSARAKVQGSFMNTEAFF.

The V and J genes are TRBV20-1 and TRBJ2-7; without DNA, the TCRdb call of TRBD2 cannot be checked. Germline-derived CDR1 and CDR2 are DFQATT and SNEGSKA (reference sequence). This CDR3 spans 13 amino acids. CDR3 in amino acids: CSAASSAGREQYF.

The chain joins TRBV6-1 to TRBJ1-2; TCRdb outputs TRBD1, but without DNA this stays unchecked. Germline V lookup: CDR1 MNHNS, CDR2 SASEGT. CDR3 length equals 13 residues. The CDR3 loop reads CASIEGTDYGYTF.

J is TRBJ2-3 and V is TRBV7-2; TCRdb names TRBD1, which stays unverified in the absence of DNA. The germline gives CDR1 SGHTA, CDR2 FQGNSA. This CDR3 comprises 12 residues. The CDR3 sequence: CASSLAGGTQYF.

The V and J genes are TRBV6-5 and TRBJ2-1. Germline CDR1 is MNHEY and CDR2 is SVGAGI. The CDR3 spans 15 residues. The CDR3 sequence is CASSYVPLTYNEQFF.

The rearrangement joins TRBV7-2 to TRBJ2-7; the D gene TCRdb calls, TRBD2, cannot be checked with no DNA. Germline-derived CDR1 and CDR2 are SGHTA and FQGNSA. This CDR3 spans 15 amino acids. The CDR3 loop is CASSSKRGGGDEQYF.

The rearrangement links TRBV4-1 to TRBJ1-2. CDR3 length equals 15 residues. Germline CDR1 and CDR2: MGHRA and YSYEKL. The CDR3 loop reads CASSQVGYSNYGYTF.

This chain links TRBV29-1 with TRBJ1-5; TCRdb's assignment of TRBD1 cannot be checked, as there is no DNA. This CDR3 spans 17 amino acids. Germline values: CDR1 SQVTM, CDR2 ANQGSEA. The CDR3 region is CSVAGSGDRYSNQPQHF. The variable domain in full, completed from reference TRBV29-1 and TRBJ1-5, reads SAVISQKPSRDICQRGTSLTIQCQVDSQVTMMFWYRQQPGQSLTLIATANQGSEATYESGFVIDKFPISRPNLTFSTLTVSNMSPEDSSIYLCSVAGSGDRYSNQPQHFGDGTRLSIL.

V is TRBV5-4 and J is TRBJ2-3; the TRBD2 assignment by TCRdb is unverifiable without DNA. Germline values: CDR1 SGHNT, CDR2 YYREEE (reference sequence). The CDR3 consists of 16 residues. CDR3 region: CASSFLAGSSTDTQYF.

This CDR3 reads CASSPGVRTEAFF. The chain recombines TRBV5-6 with TRBJ1-1; TCRdb picks TRBD1, but there is no DNA to check that call. CDR3 length: 13 residues. Germline V gives CDR1 SGHDT, CDR2 YYEEEE.

The chain couples TRBV6-2 or TRBV6-3 to TRBJ2-5; TCRdb selects TRBD1, and the lack of DNA leaves this call unchecked. The germline gives CDR1 MNHEY, CDR2 SVGEGT. This CDR3 spans 14 amino acids. This CDR3 is CASTSHQGMETQYF.

The CDR3 protein is CATAGSGGYEQYF. The chain uses TRBV10-3 and TRBJ2-7; checking the TCRdb D call of TRBD1 is not possible without DNA. Germline V CDR1 and CDR2: ENHRY, SYGVKD. The CDR3 is 13 amino acids.